Listed here are 25 T cell receptor beta chains from one sample, sequenced in a study of T cells in Graves' hyperthyroidism and ophthalmopathy. RNA transcripts provided the source from which TCR beta CDR3 regions were amplified. The study used the HTBI primer set for a first-round RT-PCR of the TCR CDR3. TCRdb redid the calling of the multiplex PCR reads with MiXCR, one entry per CDR3 protein. The data contain about 700,000 distinct CDR3 sequences, approximately 15% of them seen just once; the ten biggest clones take up 9.5% to 13%. Sequenced sample: blood. The source of these receptors is a woman aged 18-29 years with Graves' hyperthyroidism.

This clonotype was counted many times. The DNA for the CDR3 is TGTGCCAGCAGATCCACGGGACAATCCTACGAGCAGTACTTC. Protein sequence: CASRSTGQSYEQYF. V gene TRBV3-1 combines with J gene TRBJ2-7; D might be TRBD1 (6 bases). V was shortened by 6 bases and J by 1 base, with 13 bases between the two germline ends. Per germline, CDR1 LGHDT and CDR2 YNNKEL (reference sequence). This CDR3 region has 14 residues.

The chain recombines TRBV9 with TRBJ2-1; D is perhaps TRBD1 (6 bases). Germline CDR1 SGDLS, CDR2 YYNGEE. CDR3 length: 16 amino acids. V was cut by 4 bases and J by 2 bases, with 16 bases left in between. DNA for the CDR3: TGTGCCAGCAGCTCGGGACACCCGGGCCCCTACAATGAGCAGTTCTTC. It specifies CASSSGHPGPYNEQFF.

This clonotype appeared a few times. This chain connects TRBV28 to TRBJ1-5; possibly TRBD1 for D (5 bases). The V end lost 4 bases, the J end lost 8 bases, and 15 bases lay between the germline ends. The CDR3 covers 14 residues. CDR1 MDHEN and CDR2 SYDVKM come from the germline V gene. CDR3 loop: CASSYGGVIEPQHF. As DNA, the CDR3 is TGTGCCAGCAGTTATGGGGGGGTTATCGAGCCCCAGCATTTT.

This clonotype has ten or more counts. The rearrangement uses TRBV4-2 and TRBJ2-7; D is unresolved. The CDR3 has 13 amino acids. V dropped 0 bases and J dropped 6 bases, with 9 bases sitting between them. The germline V gene encodes CDR1 LGHNA and CDR2 YNFKEQ. CDR3 nucleotide sequence: TGTGCCAGCAGCCAAGAGTGGGGTCTCGAGCAGTACTTC. Translated, it gives CASSQEWGLEQYF.

J is TRBJ1-6 and V is TRBV30, with a tentative D call TRBD1 (6 bases). CDR1 and CDR2 (germline): GTSNPN, SVGIG (reference sequence). Trimming removed 3 bases from V and 6 bases from J, with 12 bases in between. The CDR3 totals 14 residues. In DNA, the CDR3 is TGTGCCTGGAGGTCCAGGGGACGTAATTCACCCCTCCACTTT. Amino acid sequence: CAWRSRGRNSPLHF.

This clonotype was found many times. This chain joins TRBV20-1 and TRBJ1-1; no clear D. The germline V gene encodes CDR1 DFQATT and CDR2 SNEGSKA (reference sequence). V was trimmed by 0 bases and J by 0 bases, leaving 14 bases between them. The CDR3 is made up of 16 amino acids. CDR3 protein: CSARDFAGYVNTEAFF. The CDR3 DNA follows: TGCAGTGCTAGAGATTTTGCTGGGTATGTGAACACTGAAGCTTTCTTT.

This clonotype was counted ten times or more. The chain has TRBV3-1 and TRBJ2-3; D is ambiguous. The germline CDR1 and CDR2 sequences are LGHDT and YNNKEL (reference sequence). This CDR3 contains 15 residues. V was pared by 2 bases and J by 2 bases, with 11 bases between. CDR3 nucleotides: TGTGCCAGCAGCCAATGGCGACGTAACACAGATACGCAGTATTTT. It codes for CASSQWRRNTDTQYF.

V and J are TRBV27 and TRBJ2-2; 7 positions agree with TRBD1. J was trimmed by 4 bases and V by 1 base; bases with no gene match: 9. Germline CDR1 reads MNHEY; CDR2 reads SMNVEV (reference sequence). This CDR3 spans 17 amino acids. The CDR3 is CASSLWHPRGSTGELFF. DNA of the CDR3: TGTGCCAGCAGTTTATGGCACCCCAGGGGGAGCACCGGGGAGCTGTTTTTT.

This clonotype was counted between two and nine times. V and J are TRBV29-1 and TRBJ2-5; 7 bases agree with TRBD1. V dropped 7 bases and J dropped 3; count of bases not matched to a gene: 5. Germline CDR1 is SQVTM and CDR2 is ANQGSEA. This CDR3 region has 12 residues. This CDR3 reads CSAAQGEETQYF. The CDR3 DNA reads as TGCAGCGCCGCTCAGGGGGAAGAGACCCAGTACTTC.

This clonotype was found once. This rearrangement joins TRBV20-1 to TRBJ2-1; 15 positions agree with TRBD2. This CDR3 contains 19 residues. J gave up 7 bases and V 3 bases, and 16 bases lay outside the gene matches. The germline CDR1 and CDR2 sequences are DFQATT and SNEGSKA (reference sequence). This CDR3 is CSARSAPGLAGGLGNEQFF. The DNA for the CDR3 is TGCAGTGCTAGGTCGGCTCCGGGACTAGCGGGAGGTTTAGGTAATGAGCAGTTCTTC.

The rearrangement links TRBV4-2 to TRBJ2-3; 12 positions agree with TRBD2. Germline lookup yields CDR1 LGHNA and CDR2 YNFKEQ. V shed 1 base, J shed 0 bases, and the junction held 8 bases outside the gene matches. This CDR3 spans 19 amino acids. The CDR3 loop is CASSQVTSGRFPSTDTQYF. CDR3 nucleotide sequence: TGTGCCAGCAGCCAAGTCACTAGCGGGAGGTTCCCTAGCACAGATACGCAGTATTTT.

This clonotype has just a few counts. This chain joins TRBV2 and TRBJ2-5, with 11 bases matching TRBD2. Per the germline V gene, CDR1 is SNHLY and CDR2 is FYNNEI. The V gene end was trimmed by 7 bases and the J gene end by 5 bases; junction bases not matched to a gene: 6. The CDR3 is 14 residues long. This CDR3 is CASNLAGGRETQYF. CDR3 DNA: TGTGCCAGCAACCTAGCGGGAGGAAGGGAGACCCAGTACTTC.

The chain links TRBV19 to TRBJ1-2; maybe TRBD1 (5 bases). The CDR3 length is 12 residues. Germline values: CDR1 LNHDA, CDR2 SQIVND (reference sequence). V was clipped by 7 bases and J by 4 bases, with 10 bases between them. CDR3 nucleotide sequence: TGTGCCAGTACAGGGTACCTCTATGGCTACACCTTC. It translates to CASTGYLYGYTF.

This clonotype showed up many times. This chain links TRBV3-1 with TRBJ2-5; 12 bases line up with TRBD2. CDR3 length equals 18 residues. The germline CDR1 and CDR2 sequences are LGHDT and YNNKEL (reference sequence). The V segment lost 0 bases and the J segment 5 bases; nucleotides outside the gene matches: 10. CDR3 amino acids: CASSQERGTSGRRETQYF. DNA of the CDR3: TGTGCCAGCAGCCAAGAAAGGGGAACTAGCGGGAGGCGGGAGACCCAGTACTTC.

This clonotype was seen many times. The chain joins TRBV18 to TRBJ2-7, with D possibly matching TRBD2 (5 bases). The V gene lost 4 bases and the J gene lost 5 bases, with 15 bases spanning the gap. The CDR3 runs to 14 residues. Germline assignment: CDR1 KGHSH and CDR2 LQKENI. The CDR3 DNA follows: TGTGCCAGCTCACTTGGGAGTCCAAAGGACGAGCAGTACTTC. It specifies CASSLGSPKDEQYF.

This rearrangement joins TRBV6-1 to TRBJ2-1; TRBD2 is a possible D gene (6 bases). V was clipped by 5 bases and J by 0 bases, with 14 bases between them. This CDR3 contains 16 residues. Germline V gives CDR1 MNHNS, CDR2 SASEGT. DNA of the CDR3: TGTGCCAGCAGTTATGCGGTGACTAGCTCCTACAATGAGCAGTTCTTC. Residues: CASSYAVTSSYNEQFF.

There are many counts of this clonotype. The chain has TRBV18 and TRBJ2-1; 10 bases map to TRBD2. The J segment lost 3 bases and the V segment lost 3 bases, leaving 5 bases of the junction unmatched. CDR3 length: 16 amino acids. Germline V gene sequence: CDR1 KGHSH, CDR2 LQKENI. The CDR3 reads CASSPQTSGFYNEQFF. CDR3 nucleotide sequence: TGTGCCAGCTCACCTCAGACTAGCGGGTTCTACAATGAGCAGTTCTTC.

This clonotype showed up many times. The V gene is TRBV7-8, the J gene TRBJ1-1; possible D gene TRBD1, 6 bases. V was clipped by 4 bases and J by 1 base, with 10 bases between them. The CDR3 totals 14 residues. From germline, CDR1 is SGHVS and CDR2 FQNEAQ. The DNA of the CDR3 is TGTGCCAGCAGCTGGGCCAGGGGGAACACTGAAGCTTTCTTT. It codes for CASSWARGNTEAFF. Full variable domain (remainder filled in from reference TRBV7-8 and TRBJ1-1): GAGVSQSPRYKVAKRGQDVALRCDPISGHVSLFWYQQALGQGPEFLTYFQNEAQLDKSGLPSDRFFAERPEGSVSTLKIQRTQQEDSAVYLCASSWARGNTEAFFGQGTRLTVV.

This clonotype showed up many times. This chain joins TRBV7-9 and TRBJ2-1; D might be TRBD2 (7 bases). This CDR3 comprises 16 residues. Germline-derived CDR1 and CDR2 are SEHNR and FQNEAQ (reference sequence). V lost 8 bases to trimming and J lost 0 bases, with 17 bases between them. Here the CDR3 DNA reads TGTGCCAGCGGGGGGGCTAGCGGCAGCTCCTACAATGAGCAGTTCTTC. It codes for CASGGASGSSYNEQFF.

The chain has TRBV27 and TRBJ2-7; TRBD1 might be the D (6 bases). Germline V gives CDR1 MNHEY, CDR2 SMNVEV (reference sequence). This CDR3 comprises 15 residues. V lost 10 bases, J lost 2 bases, and 21 bases lay in between. The CDR3 region is CATQSMGAAAYEQYF. The CDR3 DNA reads as TGTGCCACCCAAAGTATGGGGGCCGCCGCCTACGAGCAGTACTTC.

Many counts were recorded for this clonotype. The chain carries TRBV6-1 and TRBJ2-1, with TRBD2 as a possible D gene (6 bases). Germline V gene data show CDR1 as MNHNS and CDR2 as SASEGT. CDR3 length: 16 amino acids. Trimming took off 0 bases at V and 0 bases at J, with 9 bases between the two ends. The CDR3 spells CASSEARDFSYNEQFF. CDR3 DNA sequence: TGTGCCAGCAGTGAAGCGAGGGACTTCTCCTACAATGAGCAGTTCTTC.

J is TRBJ2-7 and V is TRBV11-2, with D tentatively TRBD1 (5 bases). The CDR3 consists of 15 residues. Trimming shortened V by 5 bases and J by 3 bases, and 17 bases separated the two germline ends. Germline CDR1 reads SGHAT; CDR2 reads FQNNGV. The CDR3, as DNA: TGTGCCAGCAGCGGATTATCTACAGGTGGCTACGAGCAGTACTTC. The encoded protein is CASSGLSTGGYEQYF.

This clonotype was seen repeatedly, ten times or more. The chain employs TRBV19 and TRBJ1-1; no clear D gene. V shed 5 bases and J shed 2 bases, with 12 bases lying between them. The CDR3 totals 14 residues. Germline values: CDR1 LNHDA, CDR2 SQIVND (reference sequence). The CDR3, as DNA: TGTGCCAGTAGTCCCCCAGCGGTAAACACTGAAGCTTTCTTT. Protein sequence: CASSPPAVNTEAFF.

This clonotype was seen more than once but under ten times. The chain uses TRBV13 and TRBJ2-1, with D possibly called TRBD1 or TRBD2 (5 bases each). Between the trimmed V and J ends, which lost 5 bases and 4 bases, there was a span of 18 bases. The CDR3 sequence is 16 residues long. From germline, CDR1 is PRHDT and CDR2 FYEKMQ (reference sequence). The CDR3, as DNA: TGTGCCAGCAGCAGGGGCGACTATCGCAATTACAATGAGCAGTTCTTC. This sequence encodes CASSRGDYRNYNEQFF.

This clonotype was detected only a few times. The CDR3, as DNA: TGTGCCAGACCGGAAACAGGGATGAATGCAGATACGCAGTATTTT. Protein sequence: CARPETGMNADTQYF. The chain recombines TRBV14 with TRBJ2-3; D is possibly TRBD1 (6 bases). Germline V gene sequence: CDR1 SGHDN, CDR2 FVKESK. The CDR3 loop spans 15 amino acids. V gave up 9 bases and J gave up 4 bases, with 20 bases separating them.